The sequence of this TCR beta chain was determined in a study of blood T cell repertoires in COVID-19. Sequenced by immunoSEQ multiplex PCR; TCRdb stores in-frame clones only, minus some. This table has roughly 60,000 clones, roughly 87% appearing once. Trimming shortened V by 2 bases and J by 1 base, and 9 bases separated the two germline ends. CDR1 is LNHDA and CDR2 is SQIVND in the germline V gene (reference sequence). This CDR3 has 15 residues. The V gene is TRBV19, the J gene TRBJ1-5, with unresolved D. The sample comprised peripheral blood. The sequence derives from a man aged 40-49 years with COVID-19, enrolled during active disease. CDR3 nucleotides: TGTGCCAGTAGTATAATGGCCATCAGCAATCAGCCCCAGCATTTT. Its translation is CASSIMAISNQPQHF.